Below are 19 T cell receptor beta chains sequenced from a single sample in a study of cytomegalovirus exposure and HLA in healthy donors. PCR involved 60 Vbeta and 13 Jbeta primers. Profiling relied on immunoSEQ multiplex PCR, and the TCRdb table lists in-frame clones only, not all of them. The profile shows 100,000 to 150,000 clones, approximately 80% of them singletons. The specimen was PBMCs. Every receptor here comes from a woman between 40 and 55 years old in good health and CMV-seropositive.

The chain couples TRBV4-1 to TRBJ2-1; TRBD2 might be the D (6 bases). This CDR3 comprises 15 residues. V gave up 7 bases and J gave up 0 bases, with 13 bases separating them. Germline lookup yields CDR1 MGHRA and CDR2 YSYEKL. The chain's CDR3 is CASNQRVSSYNEQFF. The CDR3, as DNA: TGCGCCAGCAACCAGCGGGTGAGCTCCTACAATGAGCAGTTCTTC.

The chain couples TRBV11-2 to TRBJ2-7; possible D gene TRBD1, 5 bases. V was cut by 6 bases and J by 2 bases, with 11 bases left in between. In germline, CDR1 is SGHAT, CDR2 FQNNGV. This CDR3 is 13 amino acids long. The CDR3 sequence is CASSSGYPYEQYF. As DNA, the CDR3 is TGTGCCAGCAGTTCAGGGTATCCCTACGAGCAGTACTTC.

The chain employs TRBV18 and TRBJ2-7, with D maybe TRBD1 (5 bases). The V end lost 2 bases, the J end lost 4 bases, and 9 bases lay between the germline ends. This CDR3 region has 13 residues. The V gene's germline CDR1 is KGHSH and CDR2 LQKENI. The CDR3 DNA reads as TGTGCCAGCTCACCAAGGGGAAAATACGAGCAGTACTTC. Translated: CASSPRGKYEQYF.

The rearrangement joins TRBV14 to TRBJ2-7; 9 nucleotides align to TRBD1. This CDR3 comprises 12 residues. Germline CDR1 and CDR2: SGHDN and FVKESK. Trimming at V came to 3 bases and at J to 11 bases, leaving 5 bases not matched to a gene. The DNA for the CDR3 is TGTGCCAGCAGCCACGGGACAGGGAGAAAGTACTTC. Its protein product is CASSHGTGRKYF.

The rearrangement links TRBV19 to TRBJ1-1; D not resolved. Germline V gene data show CDR1 as LNHDA and CDR2 as SQIVND (reference sequence). The CDR3 contains 13 residues. The V gene lost 1 base and the J gene lost 9 bases, with 12 bases spanning the gap. DNA for the CDR3: TGTGCCAGTAGTATAGCTCCGAGCTCCCAAGCTTTCTTT. Amino acid sequence: CASSIAPSSQAFF. The whole variable domain, filled in from reference TRBV19 and TRBJ1-1, reads DGGITQSPKYLFRKEGQNVTLSCEQNLNHDAMYWYRQDPGQGLRLIYYSQIVNDFQKGDIAEGYSVSREKKESFPLTVTSAQKNPTAFYLCASSIAPSSQAFFGQGTRLTVV.

This rearrangement joins TRBV9 to TRBJ2-2, with D possibly being TRBD2 (5 bases). This CDR3 is 14 amino acids long. Germline-derived CDR1 and CDR2 are SGDLS and YYNGEE. V lost 2 bases, J lost 4 bases, and 9 bases lay in between. CDR3 coding DNA: TGTGCCAGCAGCGTGGGCGGGTCCACCGGGGAGCTGTTTTTT. It yields the protein CASSVGGSTGELFF.

The V gene is TRBV28, the J gene TRBJ2-7; 7 nucleotides align to TRBD1. CDR1 MDHEN and CDR2 SYDVKM come from the germline V gene. This CDR3 comprises 14 residues. V dropped 3 bases and J dropped 2; count of bases not matched to a gene: 4. CDR3 in amino acids: CASSLGTAAYEQYF. The DNA of the CDR3 is TGTGCCAGCAGTTTGGGGACAGCCGCCTACGAGCAGTACTTC.

In its sample, this clone was seen a few times. V is TRBV27 and J is TRBJ2-3; 12 nucleotides agree with TRBD2. J gave up 3 bases and V 5 bases, and 6 bases lay outside the gene matches. CDR3 length: 16 amino acids. CDR1 MNHEY and CDR2 SMNVEV come from the germline V gene (reference sequence). The CDR3 loop is CASSPRLAGVTDTQYF. For the CDR3, the DNA is TGTGCCAGCAGTCCCCGACTAGCGGGAGTTACAGATACGCAGTATTTT.

J is TRBJ2-5 and V is TRBV11-2; 12 bases are a match to TRBD2. V was pared by 5 bases and J by 7 bases, with 11 bases of the junction left unmatched. This CDR3 is 16 amino acids long. Germline V lookup: CDR1 SGHAT, CDR2 FQNNGV. The CDR3 loop reads CASSPPASGRAMTQYF. In DNA, the CDR3 is TGTGCCAGCAGCCCCCCAGCTAGCGGGAGGGCCATGACCCAGTACTTC.

The chain has TRBV6-5 and TRBJ2-7; 10 nucleotides match TRBD1. CDR3 length equals 12 residues. Germline V gene sequence: CDR1 MNHEY, CDR2 SVGAGI. After removal of 6 bases from V and 7 bases from J, the junction contained 3 bases not matched to a gene. CDR3 sequence: CASSRDRGEQYF. DNA for the CDR3: TGTGCCAGCAGCAGGGACAGGGGAGAGCAGTACTTC.

V and J are TRBV28 and TRBJ2-7; D gene ambiguous. This CDR3 has 12 residues. V was pared by 6 bases and J by 3 bases, with 9 bases between. The germline V gene has CDR1 MDHEN and CDR2 SYDVKM. CDR3 in DNA: TGTGCCAGCAGGGCAAGGAGCTACGAGCAGTACTTC. Its protein is CASRARSYEQYF.

This chain connects TRBV19 to TRBJ2-1; TRBD1 aligns across 9 bases. The germline CDR1 and CDR2 sequences are LNHDA and SQIVND (reference sequence). Trimming cost V 0 bases and J 4 bases; bases outside gene matches: 4. The CDR3 covers 16 residues. CDR3 sequence (DNA): TGTGCCAGTAGTATAGACCTCGGGACAGGGTACAATGAGCAGTTCTTC. It translates to CASSIDLGTGYNEQFF.

DNA of the CDR3: TGCAGCGTTGAATCGGACAGTTCCTACGAGCAGTACTTC. It translates to CSVESDSSYEQYF. The V call is TRBV29-1, the J call TRBJ2-7; tentative D call: TRBD1 (6 bases). The CDR3 runs 13 residues. The V gene lost 2 bases and the J gene lost 1 base, with 9 bases spanning the gap. CDR1 and CDR2 (germline): SQVTM, ANQGSEA.

This clone was observed a handful of times. The V gene is TRBV2, the J gene TRBJ1-1; TRBD1 aligns across 7 bases. The CDR3 consists of 13 residues. Per the germline V gene, CDR1 is SNHLY and CDR2 is FYNNEI. V lost 6 bases, J lost 9 bases, and 10 bases stayed unmatched. The CDR3 protein is CASSLSRDRKAFF. Written as DNA, the CDR3 is TGTGCCAGCAGCCTCTCCCGGGACAGAAAAGCTTTCTTT. Full variable domain (remainder filled in from reference TRBV2 and TRBJ1-1): EPEVTQTPSHQVTQMGQEVILRCVPISNHLYFYWYRQILGQKVEFLVSFYNNEISEKSEIFDDQFSVERPDGSNFTLKIRSTKLEDSAMYFCASSLSRDRKAFFGQGTRLTVV.

This chain connects TRBV6-1 to TRBJ2-2, with 10 bases aligning to TRBD2. Germline loops: CDR1 MNHNS, CDR2 SASEGT. The CDR3 covers 14 residues. Trimming at V came to 11 bases and at J to 3 bases, leaving 6 bases not matched to a gene. The CDR3 DNA is TGTGCCGGGAGGCTAGCGGGAGACACCGGGGAGCTGTTTTTT. Protein sequence: CAGRLAGDTGELFF.

The genes are TRBV28 and TRBJ1-2; 8 positions match TRBD1. This CDR3 spans 14 amino acids. After removal of 6 bases from V and 8 bases from J, the junction contained 11 bases not matched to a gene. The germline gives CDR1 MDHEN, CDR2 SYDVKM. CDR3 amino acids: CASRTGQEVGGYTF. As DNA, the CDR3 is TGTGCCAGCAGGACGGGACAGGAAGTTGGCGGCTACACCTTC.

V and J are TRBV4-1 and TRBJ2-4, with TRBD2 identical over 14 bases. The CDR3 runs to 22 residues. CDR1 is MGHRA and CDR2 is YSYEKL in the germline V gene. V was clipped by 0 bases and J by 1 base; unmatched bases: 14. In nucleotides, the CDR3 is TGCGCCAGCAGCCAAGATTTTGGGACTAGCGGGAGATTTGTTTTGGCCAAAAACATTCAGTACTTC. This encodes CASSQDFGTSGRFVLAKNIQYF.

This rearrangement joins TRBV5-1 to TRBJ1-5; 8 bases match TRBD1. This CDR3 comprises 13 residues. Trimming cost V 0 bases and J 11 bases; bases outside gene matches: 4. The germline CDR1 and CDR2 sequences are SGHRS and YFSETQ. The CDR3, as DNA: TGCGCCAGCAGCTTGGGGACAGGGTCCGCCCAGCATTTT. Translated: CASSLGTGSAQHF.

The CDR3 sequence is CASEGEVNTEAFF. CDR3 sequence (DNA): TGTGCCAGCGAGGGTGAGGTGAACACTGAAGCTTTCTTT. This sequence joins TRBV2 and TRBJ1-1; the D is unclear. V lost 8 bases, J lost 0 bases, and 10 bases lay in between. CDR1 SNHLY and CDR2 FYNNEI come from the germline V gene. This CDR3 contains 13 residues.